Each of the 32 T cell receptor beta chains below was sequenced from the same sample in a study of OX40 agonist ivuxolimab in advanced cancers. Libraries were built with the immunoSEQ multiplex PCR assay. What TCRdb holds here is the immuneACCESS table cut down to in-frame rearrangements. Part of the clones is not present; checked against another copy, under half of the missing clones reflect an unresolved V gene, and the others are unexplained. This sample has 57,000 or so clones in its table, and about 89% of those were observed once. Together, the top ten hold around 15% of the sample. This material consisted of CD4+ or CD8+ T cells sorted from blood, taken in a trial of the OX40 agonist ivuxolimab. Every receptor here comes from an adult with an advanced solid tumor such as melanoma, head and neck, liver or kidney cancer.

The chain recombines TRBV15 with TRBJ2-1, with 13 nucleotides matching TRBD2. The trim removed 0 bases at V and 9 bases at J, leaving 11 bases unmatched. The CDR3 sequence is 18 residues long. CDR1 and CDR2 from the germline V gene are LNHNV and YYDKDF (reference sequence). CDR3: CATSRDQGLAGVSGEQFF. CDR3 bases: TGTGCCACCAGCAGAGATCAAGGACTAGCGGGAGTCTCGGGTGAGCAGTTCTTC. Supplemented by reference TRBV15 and TRBJ2-1, the full variable domain reads DAMVIQNPRYQVTQFGKPVTLSCSQTLNHNVMYWYQQKSSQAPKLLFHYYDKDFNNEADTPDNFQSRRPNTSFCFLDIRSPGLGDTAMYLCATSRDQGLAGVSGEQFFGPGTRLTVL.

The gene calls are TRBV2 and TRBJ1-5, with D perhaps TRBD1 (6 bases). V was clipped by 3 bases and J by 6 bases, with 18 bases between them. The CDR3 has 16 residues. In germline, CDR1 is SNHLY, CDR2 FYNNEI. This CDR3 is CASSDRTGLRAQPQHF. CDR3 nucleotide sequence: TGTGCCAGCAGTGACCGAACAGGGTTAAGGGCTCAGCCCCAGCATTTT.

This clone appeared a single time. The genes are TRBV6-4 and TRBJ2-2; possibly TRBD1 for D (6 bases). Germline CDR1 is MRHNA and CDR2 is SNTAGT. The V gene lost 0 bases and the J gene lost 5 bases, with 13 bases spanning the gap. This CDR3 has 16 residues. The CDR3 nucleotides are TGTGCCAGCAGTGACTCAGGCAGGGGTGAAACCGGGGAGCTGTTTTTT. Residues: CASSDSGRGETGELFF.

The J gene is TRBJ2-5, the V gene TRBV6-6, with D perhaps matching TRBD2 (6 bases). CDR1 MNHNY and CDR2 SVGAGI come from the germline V gene (reference sequence). V lost 0 bases, J lost 2 bases, and 13 bases lay in between. The CDR3 runs 16 residues. CDR3: CASSYSTRDSQETQYF. CDR3 coding DNA: TGTGCCAGCAGTTACTCCACCCGGGACTCTCAAGAGACCCAGTACTTC.

The chain employs TRBV9 and TRBJ2-3; 9 positions agree with TRBD2. Germline loops: CDR1 SGDLS, CDR2 YYNGEE. Trimming at V came to 4 bases and at J to 2 bases, leaving 8 bases not matched to a gene. This CDR3 has 16 residues. The CDR3 is CASSSRTSVNTDTQYF. Written as DNA, the CDR3 is TGTGCCAGCAGCTCAAGGACTAGCGTAAACACAGATACGCAGTATTTT.

This clone turned up a few times. The rearrangement uses TRBV29-1 and TRBJ1-1; possible D gene TRBD1, 5 bases. The CDR3 is 13 amino acids. V dropped 6 bases and J dropped 3 bases, with 14 bases sitting between them. Germline CDR1 reads SQVTM; CDR2 reads ANQGSEA. The CDR3 loop reads CSVALQVDTEAFF. DNA of the CDR3: TGCAGCGTCGCCTTACAGGTGGACACTGAAGCTTTCTTT. The complete variable domain, with remaining parts taken from reference TRBV29-1 and TRBJ1-1, reads SAVISQKPSRDICQRGTSLTIQCQVDSQVTMMFWYRQQPGQSLTLIATANQGSEATYESGFVIDKFPISRPNLTFSTLTVSNMSPEDSSIYLCSVALQVDTEAFFGQGTRLTVV.

This rearrangement joins TRBV10-2 to TRBJ1-5; D might be TRBD1 (5 bases). CDR1 and CDR2 (germline): WSHSY, SAAADI. V gave up 5 bases and J gave up 3 bases, with 8 bases separating them. The CDR3 has 13 amino acids. The CDR3 DNA reads as TGCGCCAGCAGTACACAGGACAATCAGCCCCAGCATTTT. Its protein product is CASSTQDNQPQHF.

This chain connects TRBV11-2 to TRBJ1-5; D remains unclear. The V end lost 1 base, the J end lost 5 bases, and 6 bases lay between the germline ends. Germline CDR1 reads SGHAT; CDR2 reads FQNNGV. The CDR3 is made up of 13 amino acids. CDR3 DNA sequence: TGTGCCAGCAGCTTAGTTAGGGATCAGCCCCAGCATTTT. It translates to CASSLVRDQPQHF.

V usage is TRBV5-1 and J usage is TRBJ2-7; D gene unclear. Germline-derived CDR1 and CDR2 are SGHRS and YFSETQ. Trimming stripped 2 bases from V and 3 bases from J, with 3 bases between. CDR3 length: 11 amino acids. The CDR3 coding sequence is TGCGCCAGCAGCTTAAACTACGAGCAGTACTTC. This codes for CASSLNYEQYF.

V and J are TRBV9 and TRBJ2-1, with D hard to call. The V end lost 4 bases, the J end lost 3 bases, and 11 bases lay between the germline ends. Germline V gives CDR1 SGDLS, CDR2 YYNGEE. The CDR3 runs to 14 residues. In DNA, the CDR3 is TGTGCCAGCAGCCCCCACCTCAACTACAATGAGCAGTTCTTC. Translation gives CASSPHLNYNEQFF.

The chain carries TRBV11-2 and TRBJ2-1, with 7 nucleotides matching TRBD2. The germline CDR1 and CDR2 sequences are SGHAT and FQNNGV. J gave up 7 bases and V 2 bases, and 5 bases lay outside the gene matches. The CDR3 runs 14 residues. The CDR3 sequence: CASSLRLAENEQFF. The CDR3 region has the DNA TGTGCCAGCAGCTTAAGGCTAGCGGAGAATGAGCAGTTCTTC.

The chain links TRBV9 to TRBJ2-2; perhaps TRBD2 as D (6 bases). Trimming shortened V by 6 bases and J by 1 base, and 10 bases separated the two germline ends. CDR3 size: 14 residues. Germline V gives CDR1 SGDLS, CDR2 YYNGEE. The DNA for the CDR3 is TGTGCCAGCACTGGGAGGAAGAACACCGGGGAGCTGTTTTTT. Translation gives CASTGRKNTGELFF.

Of note for this clone: One junction end disagrees with the germline gene, perhaps due to a read error. The CDR3 nucleotides are TGTGCCGGCAGTCAACAAGCGGGAGGCTACGAGCAGTACTTC. Residues: CAGSQQAGGYEQYF. The J gene is TRBJ2-7, the V gene TRBV6-6, with TRBD2 identical over 9 bases. CDR1 is MNHNY and CDR2 is SVGAGI in the germline V gene (reference sequence). CDR3 length: 14 amino acids.

This clone is a singleton in its sample. The chain is built from TRBV5-4 and TRBJ2-2; D might be TRBD1 (7 bases). Germline V gives CDR1 SGHNT, CDR2 YYREEE (reference sequence). The CDR3 sequence is 16 residues long. V lost 1 base, J lost 6 bases, and 16 bases lay in between. Here the CDR3 reads CASSLNLGRGAGELFF. The CDR3 DNA reads as TGTGCCAGCAGCTTGAATTTGGGCAGGGGGGCCGGGGAGCTGTTTTTT.

CDR3 region: CASSHPGQKIYGYTF. The DNA of the CDR3 is TGTGCCAGCAGTCACCCGGGACAGAAAATCTATGGCTACACCTTC. The chain recombines TRBV27 with TRBJ1-2; 7 positions agree with TRBD1. Trimming at V came to 5 bases and at J to 4 bases, leaving 10 bases not matched to a gene. The CDR3 is 15 residues long. Germline CDR1 reads MNHEY; CDR2 reads SMNVEV (reference sequence).

The chain carries TRBV7-2 and TRBJ2-7, with 10 bases matching TRBD1. V was clipped by 5 bases and J by 1 base; unmatched bases: 5. The CDR3 is 15 residues long. The germline V gene has CDR1 SGHTA and CDR2 FQGNSA. CDR3: CASSLGQGWSYEQYF. CDR3 DNA: TGTGCCAGCAGCCTGGGACAGGGGTGGTCCTACGAGCAGTACTTC.

The chain couples TRBV10-3 to TRBJ2-1, with 11 positions matching TRBD2. This CDR3 spans 15 amino acids. J gave up 3 bases and V 8 bases, and 6 bases lay outside the gene matches. Per the germline V gene, CDR1 is ENHRY and CDR2 is SYGVKD. CDR3 DNA: TGTGCCATCTCCCGGACTAGCGGGCACTACAATGAGCAGTTCTTC. Its protein product is CAISRTSGHYNEQFF.

This chain uses TRBV27 with TRBJ1-4, with TRBD1 identical over 8 bases. The V gene's germline CDR1 is MNHEY and CDR2 SMNVEV (reference sequence). V shed 4 bases and J 8 bases; nucleotides not matched to a gene: 9. The CDR3 has 15 amino acids. CDR3 region: CASSWSVQGGEKLFF. The DNA for the CDR3 is TGTGCCAGCAGTTGGAGTGTACAGGGGGGGGAAAAACTGTTTTTT. Full variable domain (missing parts from reference TRBV27 and TRBJ1-4): EAQVTQNPRYLITVTGKKLTVTCSQNMNHEYMSWYRQDPGLGLRQIYYSMNVEVTDKGDVPEGYKVSRKEKRNFPLILESPSPNQTSLYFCASSWSVQGGEKLFFGSGTQLSVL.

This chain uses TRBV6-6 with TRBJ2-1; 8 bases fit TRBD2. Trimming removed 5 bases from V and 9 bases from J; junction bases left unmatched: 12. The CDR3 has 15 amino acids. The germline CDR1 and CDR2 sequences are MNHNY and SVGAGI (reference sequence). The CDR3 sequence is CASSPPGGGGSEQFF. DNA of the CDR3: TGTGCCAGCAGTCCCCCGGGAGGCGGGGGGAGTGAGCAGTTCTTC.

This clone occurred a few times. V and J are TRBV7-2 and TRBJ2-5; tentatively, D is TRBD2 (5 bases). Germline-derived CDR1 and CDR2 are SGHTA and FQGNSA. Between the trimmed V and J ends, which lost 0 bases and 3 bases, there was a span of 8 bases. This CDR3 is built from 14 residues. Here the CDR3 reads CASSLASGKETQYF. CDR3 nucleotide sequence: TGTGCCAGCAGCTTAGCATCGGGGAAAGAGACCCAGTACTTC.

The chain combines TRBV5-1 with TRBJ1-1; maybe TRBD1 (5 bases). Per germline, CDR1 SGHRS and CDR2 YFSETQ. The CDR3 runs to 18 residues. V was cut by 0 bases and J by 5 bases, with 23 bases left in between. CDR3 DNA: TGCGCCAGCAGCTTGGGTGCGGGGGTTCATTCGTCGGGGACTGAAGCTTTCTTT. Translating it yields CASSLGAGVHSSGTEAFF.

This clone was seen a handful of times. This chain joins TRBV11-3 and TRBJ2-1; a possible D gene is TRBD2 (5 bases). The CDR3 has 17 amino acids. Trimming cost V 8 bases and J 0 bases, with 20 bases left between them. CDR1 and CDR2 from the germline V gene are SGHNT and YENEEA. CDR3 in DNA: TGTGCCAGCCTCGGTAGGAGCGGAGCTTCCTCCTACAATGAGCAGTTCTTC. It specifies CASLGRSGASSYNEQFF.

V usage is TRBV29-1 and J usage is TRBJ2-5, with D perhaps matching TRBD1 (5 bases). Germline CDR1 reads SQVTM; CDR2 reads ANQGSEA. CDR3 size: 15 residues. Trimming cost V 1 base and J 1 base, with 13 bases left between them. CDR3 sequence reads: CSVEGSQDSQETQYF. Here the CDR3 DNA reads TGCAGCGTTGAAGGGTCTCAAGACAGCCAAGAGACCCAGTACTTC. The complete variable domain, with remaining parts taken from reference TRBV29-1 and TRBJ2-5, reads SAVISQKPSRDICQRGTSLTIQCQVDSQVTMMFWYRQQPGQSLTLIATANQGSEATYESGFVIDKFPISRPNLTFSTLTVSNMSPEDSSIYLCSVEGSQDSQETQYFGPGTRLLVL.

The chain carries TRBV11-3 and TRBJ2-7, with 8 bases that match TRBD2. The V gene end was trimmed by 4 bases and the J gene end by 5 bases; junction bases not matched to a gene: 7. The CDR3 spans 14 residues. The germline V gene has CDR1 SGHNT and CDR2 YENEEA. CDR3 bases: TGTGCCAGCAGCTGGAGCGGGAGTCGGGACGAGCAGTACTTC. Translation gives CASSWSGSRDEQYF.

V is TRBV11-3 and J is TRBJ2-5; tentatively, D is TRBD2 (7 bases). Germline values: CDR1 SGHNT, CDR2 YENEEA. The V gene lost 1 base and the J gene lost 6 bases, with 12 bases spanning the gap. This CDR3 is 14 amino acids long. The CDR3 coding sequence is TGTGCCAGCAGCTTAGTCGCGGGGGCGCAGACCCAGTACTTC. Protein sequence: CASSLVAGAQTQYF.

This chain joins TRBV5-8 and TRBJ1-2; 9 bases are a match to TRBD1. J gave up 6 bases and V 5 bases, and 11 bases lay outside the gene matches. Germline loops: CDR1 SGHTS, CDR2 YDEGEE. This CDR3 is 15 amino acids long. The CDR3 DNA reads TGTGCCAGCAGTTATCCGGGACAGGGCTTCAATGGCTACACCTTC. This sequence encodes CASSYPGQGFNGYTF.

As for this clone: The identical CDR3 is also encoded by other nucleotide sequences in the sample. The chain employs TRBV14 and TRBJ2-5; TRBD2 matches 14 bases. The CDR3 is made up of 15 amino acids. V lost 6 bases to trimming and J lost 5 bases; unmatched junction nucleotides: 5. Germline CDR1 is SGHDN and CDR2 is FVKESK. DNA of the CDR3: TGTGCCAGCAGTCGACTAGCGGGAGGGAGGGAGACCCAGTACTTC. Protein product: CASSRLAGGRETQYF.

The rearrangement uses TRBV29-1 and TRBJ1-2; 7 bases agree with TRBD1. V trimming: 4 bases; J trimming: 2 bases; junction bases outside the gene matches: 1. Germline-derived CDR1 and CDR2 are SQVTM and ANQGSEA. This CDR3 contains 12 residues. The CDR3 DNA is TGCAGCGTTGGGGGACAGAACTATGGCTACACCTTC. Its protein is CSVGGQNYGYTF.

This CDR3 is CASSLIREGYGYTF. The CDR3, as DNA: TGTGCCAGCAGCTTAATCAGGGAGGGCTATGGCTACACCTTC. The rearrangement links TRBV7-4 to TRBJ1-2, with D possibly TRBD1 on 5 matching bases. The germline V gene has CDR1 SGHVT and CDR2 SQSDAQ. The ends were cut back, 2 bases at V and 4 bases at J, with 11 bases in the middle. The CDR3 has 14 residues.

The CDR3 bases are TGCGCCAGCAGCTTGGATGGGTCTTCGGGAAACATTCAGTACTTC. It codes for CASSLDGSSGNIQYF. V usage is TRBV5-1 and J usage is TRBJ2-4; D unresolved. The CDR3 has 15 amino acids. Germline V gene sequence: CDR1 SGHRS, CDR2 YFSETQ. Trimming shortened V by 0 bases and J by 6 bases, and 13 bases separated the two germline ends.

This chain uses TRBV7-3 with TRBJ2-3, with 11 nucleotides matching TRBD2. CDR1 and CDR2 from the germline V gene are SGHTA and FQGTGA. The CDR3 extends over 18 amino acids. With V trimmed by 1 base and J by 5 bases, 11 bases remained unmatched. As DNA, the CDR3 is TGTGCCAGCAGCTTAAATGGGGTGCTAGCGGGAGGAAAAGATACGCAGTATTTT. Protein product: CASSLNGVLAGGKDTQYF.

This chain connects TRBV10-1 to TRBJ2-2, with TRBD2 identical over 12 bases. CDR1 is WNHNN and CDR2 is SYGVQD in the germline V gene (reference sequence). This CDR3 spans 19 amino acids. Trimming at V came to 0 bases and at J to 3 bases, leaving 8 bases not matched to a gene. CDR3 DNA sequence: TGCGCCAGCAGTGAGTCGACTAGCGGGAGAGGAGTTCACACCGGGGAGCTGTTTTTT. Translation: CASSESTSGRGVHTGELFF.